This TCR beta chain was captured by sequencing in a study of T-cell reconstitution after alpha-beta-depleted transplantation in children. Points from the study as a whole: Roughly two months post-transplant, alpha-beta T cells reportedly originated from several hundred graft clones that had expanded. Surviving recipient T cells and thymic progenitors produced the high day-60 TCRbeta diversity seen in some patients. After one year, T-cell counts and TCRbeta diversity mostly came from new T cells.

There are 14 residues in the CDR3. Germline CDR1 is SEHNR and CDR2 is FQNEAQ (reference sequence). V lost 7 bases, J lost 4 bases, and 16 bases lay in between. As concerns this clonotype: No antigen is known for it.

Researchers prepared the TCRbeta library using unique molecular identifiers, the study reports. Via MiXCR, TCRdb re-called the PCR reads, giving one row per CDR3 protein. There are about 200,000 distinct CDR3 sequences in the sample; approximately 15% occur only once, and about 41% lies in the top ten. The receptor's source is a male patient aged 2 to 9 who had a stem cell transplant for acute lymphoblastic leukemia, so the T cells may come from the graft donor. Specimen: PBMCs, mostly from graft donor cells, collected 360 days after TCRalphabeta/CD19-depleted stem cell transplant. The chain is built from TRBV7-9 and TRBJ1-2; possibly TRBD1 for D (6 bases). CDR3 in DNA: TGTGCCAGCAATTTGGGCAGGGGAGTCTATGGCTACACCTTC. Translation: CASNLGRGVYGYTF.